A selection of T cell receptor beta chains follows, all from one sample in a study of cytomegalovirus exposure and HLA in healthy donors. Generated by immunoSEQ multiplex PCR, the TCRdb table keeps only in-frame clones and is missing some. The top ten hold roughly 20% of the sample, which has around 94,000 clones, approximately 76% seen once. The sequenced sample consisted of PBMCs. The receptor source for this set is a woman aged 55-69 years in good health and CMV-seropositive. Both conserved end residues are part of each CDR3. A D gene is named only where the DNA matches it firmly. Only part of the rows carry a size: once, few, many, or a class if the clone is expanded.

clone_size	d_call	cdr3_length	j_call	v_call	cdr3_aa	cdr3_nt
NA	NA	15	TRBJ2-1	TRBV5-1	CASSLHWTEDNEQFF	TGCGCCAGCAGCTTGCATTGGACAGAAGACAATGAGCAGTTCTTC
NA	NA	12	TRBJ1-4	TRBV2	CASSDAGEKLFF	TGTGCCAGCAGTGATGCCGGTGAAAAACTGTTTTTT
NA	TRBD1	16	TRBJ1-4	TRBV6-5	CASSYPRTGPGEKLFF	TGTGCCAGCAGTTACCCCAGGACAGGGCCAGGTGAAAAACTGTTTTTT
few	NA	14	TRBJ1-1	TRBV6-5	CASSSRGVNTEAFF	TGTGCCAGCAGTTCCAGGGGAGTGAACACTGAAGCTTTCTTT
few	NA	14	TRBJ2-2	TRBV2	CASSVEGLAGELFF	TGTGCCAGCAGTGTCGAGGGACTGGCCGGGGAGCTGTTTTTT
NA	NA	13	TRBJ1-1	TRBV5-1	CASSFSLNTEAFF	TGCGCCAGCAGCTTTAGCCTGAACACTGAAGCTTTCTTT
NA	TRBD2	16	TRBJ2-3	TRBV15	CATSRVGTSGADTQYF	TGTGCCACCAGCAGAGTAGGGACTAGCGGGGCAGATACGCAGTATTTT
NA	TRBD2	15	TRBJ2-5	TRBV4-2	CASSQDRGGEETQYF	TGTGCCAGCAGCCAAGATCGGGGGGGAGAGGAGACCCAGTACTTC
NA	NA	15	TRBJ2-7	TRBV2	CASSVTGTLGYQQYF	TGTGCCAGCAGTGTGACCGGGACTCTCGGATATCAGCAGTACTTC
NA	NA	16	TRBJ1-2	TRBV14	CASSRMGQRRDYGYTF	TGTGCCAGCAGCCGGATGGGGCAGCGGAGGGACTATGGCTACACCTTC
NA	TRBD2	14	TRBJ2-7	TRBV6-1	CASRQSGVTYEQYF	TGTGCCAGCCGCCAAAGCGGGGTTACCTACGAGCAGTACTTC
NA	TRBD1	19	TRBJ2-2	TRBV15	CATSREGTQGAMSTGELFF	TGTGCCACCAGCAGAGAAGGGACACAGGGGGCGATGAGCACCGGGGAGCTGTTTTTT
NA	NA	15	TRBJ1-5	TRBV2	CASRPDSYSNQPQHF	TGTGCCAGCAGACCGGACAGTTATAGCAATCAGCCCCAGCATTTT
NA	TRBD1	15	TRBJ2-7	TRBV28	CASRPGTGLFYEQYF	TGTGCCAGCCGCCCCGGGACAGGGCTCTTCTACGAGCAGTACTTC
few	NA	12	TRBJ2-1	TRBV7-3	CASSLKGGEQFF	TGTGCCAGCAGCTTAAAAGGGGGTGAGCAGTTCTTC
few	NA	13	TRBJ2-7	TRBV19	CASSYQGNYEQYF	TGTGCCAGTAGTTATCAGGGGAACTACGAGCAGTACTTC
NA	TRBD1	14	TRBJ1-1	TRBV11-2	CASSYSNRGPTAFF	TGTGCCAGCAGTTACAGTAACAGGGGCCCCACAGCTTTCTTT
NA	TRBD1	14	TRBJ2-7	TRBV30	CAWSLTGSSYEQYF	TGTGCCTGGAGTCTGACAGGGAGTTCCTACGAGCAGTACTTC
NA	NA	15	TRBJ1-2	TRBV7-9	CSSSLGAGVGYGYTF	TGTTCCAGCAGCTTAGGGGCGGGGGTCGGCTATGGCTACACCTTC
NA	NA	15	TRBJ2-2	TRBV27	CASSLEGRATGELFF	TGTGCCAGCAGTTTAGAGGGTAGAGCCACCGGGGAGCTGTTTTTT
few	NA	14	TRBJ1-4	TRBV6-6	CASSWGGTNEKLFF	TGTGCCAGCAGTTGGGGGGGGACTAATGAAAAACTGTTTTTT
NA	TRBD1	12	TRBJ2-7	TRBV30	CAWIGQGWEQYF	TGTGCCTGGATCGGACAGGGTTGGGAGCAGTACTTC
NA	TRBD1	14	TRBJ2-7	TRBV6-5	CASSRTGSSYEQYF	TGTGCCAGCAGCAGGACAGGGTCTTCCTACGAGCAGTACTTC
NA	NA	12	TRBJ1-4	TRBV2	CASRNWGEKLFF	TGTGCCAGCAGGAACTGGGGCGAAAAACTGTTTTTT
NA	NA	13	TRBJ2-1	TRBV19	CASQGSSYNEQFF	TGTGCCAGTCAGGGCAGCTCCTACAATGAGCAGTTCTTC
NA	TRBD1	14	TRBJ1-4	TRBV19	CASSLGTGYEKLFF	TGTGCCAGTAGTCTCGGGACAGGGTATGAAAAACTGTTTTTT
NA	TRBD2	16	TRBJ2-1	TRBV7-6	CASSLGPGTNYNEQFF	TGTGCCAGCAGCCTAGGACCCGGGACTAACTACAATGAGCAGTTCTTC
NA	TRBD1	13	TRBJ1-1	TRBV18	CASSTVDRGEAFF	TGTGCCAGCTCAACAGTCGACAGGGGTGAAGCTTTCTTT
NA	NA	13	TRBJ2-1	TRBV18	CASSQGVGNEQFF	TGTGCCAGCTCACAAGGGGTTGGCAATGAGCAGTTCTTC
NA	NA	13	TRBJ1-1	TRBV18	CAGGGGMNTEAFF	TGTGCCGGGGGGGGAGGGATGAACACTGAAGCTTTCTTT
NA	NA	14	TRBJ1-4	TRBV6-1	CASSEQRETEKLFF	TGTGCCAGCAGTGAGCAGCGGGAGACTGAAAAACTGTTTTTT
few	NA	13	TRBJ1-2	TRBV28	CASSLNRLYGYTF	TGTGCCAGCAGTTTAAACAGGCTCTATGGCTACACCTTC
NA	NA	13	TRBJ2-1	TRBV28	CASSLTYRNEQFF	TGTGCCAGCAGTTTAACCTACCGCAATGAGCAGTTCTTC
NA	TRBD2	18	TRBJ2-1	TRBV27	CASSLLTTSGRARHEQFF	TGTGCCAGCAGTTTATTAACGACTAGCGGGAGGGCTCGCCATGAGCAGTTCTTC
NA	NA	15	TRBJ1-1	TRBV7-9	CSSSRDVSVNTEAFF	TGTTCCAGCAGCCGCGATGTCTCGGTGAACACTGAAGCTTTCTTT
NA	NA	15	TRBJ1-6	TRBV28	CASSPSRGRESPLHF	TGTGCCAGCAGTCCCTCTCGGGGGCGGGAGTCACCCCTCCACTTT
NA	NA	16	TRBJ1-4	TRBV19	CASSSRPGRRNEKLFF	TGTGCCAGTAGTAGTAGGCCGGGAAGGCGTAATGAAAAACTGTTTTTT
NA	NA	14	TRBJ1-5	TRBV10-3	CAISDEGGNQPQHF	TGTGCCATCAGTGATGAGGGGGGCAATCAGCCCCAGCATTTT
NA	TRBD2	16	TRBJ2-3	TRBV7-3	CASSFLARGRGDTQYF	TGTGCCAGCAGCTTCCTCGCTCGGGGGAGGGGAGATACGCAGTATTTT
NA	NA	13	TRBJ2-3	TRBV5-1	CASSPDNTDTQYF	TGCGCCAGCAGCCCCGACAACACAGATACGCAGTATTTT
NA	NA	14	TRBJ2-3	TRBV5-1	CASSGGSRTDTQYF	TGCGCCAGCAGCGGGGGGTCTCGCACAGATACGCAGTATTTT
NA	NA	15	TRBJ1-4	TRBV5-4	CASSAPQGGNEKLFF	TGTGCCAGCAGCGCACCGCAGGGAGGAAATGAAAAACTGTTTTTT
NA	NA	16	TRBJ1-3	TRBV30	CAWSVNLVSSGNTIYF	TGTGCCTGGAGTGTGAACCTGGTCAGCTCTGGAAACACCATATATTTT